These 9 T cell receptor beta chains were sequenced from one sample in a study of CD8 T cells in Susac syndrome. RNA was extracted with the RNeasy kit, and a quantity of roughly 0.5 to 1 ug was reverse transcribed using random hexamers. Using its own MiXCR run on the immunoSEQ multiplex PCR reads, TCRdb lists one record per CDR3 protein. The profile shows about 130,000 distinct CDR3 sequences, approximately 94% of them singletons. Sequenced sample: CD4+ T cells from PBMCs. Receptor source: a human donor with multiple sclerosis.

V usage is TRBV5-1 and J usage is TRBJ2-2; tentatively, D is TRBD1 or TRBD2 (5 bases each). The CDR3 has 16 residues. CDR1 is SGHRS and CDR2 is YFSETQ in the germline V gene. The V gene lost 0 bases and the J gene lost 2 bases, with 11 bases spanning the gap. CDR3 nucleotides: TGCGCCAGCAGCTTGGCGGGACGGCTAAACACCGGGGAGCTGTTTTTT. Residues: CASSLAGRLNTGELFF.

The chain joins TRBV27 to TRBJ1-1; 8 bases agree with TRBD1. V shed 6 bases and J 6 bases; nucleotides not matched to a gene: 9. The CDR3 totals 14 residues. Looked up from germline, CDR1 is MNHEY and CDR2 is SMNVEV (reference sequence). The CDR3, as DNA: TGTGCCAGCAGGAGAGGACAGGGCTTAGCTGAAGCTTTCTTT. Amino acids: CASRRGQGLAEAFF.

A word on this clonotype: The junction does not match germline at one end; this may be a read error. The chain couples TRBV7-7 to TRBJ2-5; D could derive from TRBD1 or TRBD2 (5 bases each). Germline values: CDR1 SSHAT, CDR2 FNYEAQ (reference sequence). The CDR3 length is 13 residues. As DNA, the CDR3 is TGTGCTAGCAGCGTGGGACCACAAGAGACCCAGTACTTC. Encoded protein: CASSVGPQETQYF.

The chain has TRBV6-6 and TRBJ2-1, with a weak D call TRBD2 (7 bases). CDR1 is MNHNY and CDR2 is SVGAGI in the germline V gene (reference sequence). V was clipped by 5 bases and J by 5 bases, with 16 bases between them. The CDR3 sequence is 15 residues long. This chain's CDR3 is CASSRGGAEDNEQFF. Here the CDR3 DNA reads TGTGCCAGCAGTCGTGGGGGGGCTGAGGACAATGAGCAGTTCTTC.

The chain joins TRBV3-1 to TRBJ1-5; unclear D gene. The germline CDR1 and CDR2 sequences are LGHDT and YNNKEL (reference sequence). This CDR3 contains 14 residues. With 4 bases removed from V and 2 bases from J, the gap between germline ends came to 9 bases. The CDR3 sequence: CASSRARGNQPQHF. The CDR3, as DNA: TGTGCCAGCAGCCGCGCGAGGGGCAATCAGCCCCAGCATTTT.

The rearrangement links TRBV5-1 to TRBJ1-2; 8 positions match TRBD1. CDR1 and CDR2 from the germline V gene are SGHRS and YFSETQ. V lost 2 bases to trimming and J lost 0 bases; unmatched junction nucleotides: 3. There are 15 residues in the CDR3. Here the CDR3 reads CASSLPGQANYGYTF. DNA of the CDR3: TGCGCCAGCAGCTTACCGGGACAGGCTAACTATGGCTACACCTTC.

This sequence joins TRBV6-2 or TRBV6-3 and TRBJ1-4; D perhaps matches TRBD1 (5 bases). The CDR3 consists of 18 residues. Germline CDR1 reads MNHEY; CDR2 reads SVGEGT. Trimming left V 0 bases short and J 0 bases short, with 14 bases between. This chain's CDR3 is CASSYSTTDRATNEKLFF. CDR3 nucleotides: TGTGCCAGCAGTTACTCGACGACAGATCGTGCAACTAATGAAAAACTGTTTTTT.

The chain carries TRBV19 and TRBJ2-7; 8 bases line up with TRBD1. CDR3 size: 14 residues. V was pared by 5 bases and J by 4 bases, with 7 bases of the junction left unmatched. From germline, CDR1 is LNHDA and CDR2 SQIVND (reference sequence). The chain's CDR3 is CASSSGTGLYEQYF. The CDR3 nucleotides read TGTGCCAGTAGTTCCGGGACAGGACTTTACGAGCAGTACTTC.

In DNA form, the CDR3 reads TGCGCCAGCAGCCCGGACTACCTTGAGCAGTTCTTC. This sequence encodes CASSPDYLEQFF. The chain carries TRBV5-1 and TRBJ2-1; D may be TRBD2 (6 bases). This CDR3 has 12 amino acids. V was cut by 4 bases and J by 9 bases, with 11 bases left in between. CDR1 and CDR2 (germline): SGHRS, YFSETQ.